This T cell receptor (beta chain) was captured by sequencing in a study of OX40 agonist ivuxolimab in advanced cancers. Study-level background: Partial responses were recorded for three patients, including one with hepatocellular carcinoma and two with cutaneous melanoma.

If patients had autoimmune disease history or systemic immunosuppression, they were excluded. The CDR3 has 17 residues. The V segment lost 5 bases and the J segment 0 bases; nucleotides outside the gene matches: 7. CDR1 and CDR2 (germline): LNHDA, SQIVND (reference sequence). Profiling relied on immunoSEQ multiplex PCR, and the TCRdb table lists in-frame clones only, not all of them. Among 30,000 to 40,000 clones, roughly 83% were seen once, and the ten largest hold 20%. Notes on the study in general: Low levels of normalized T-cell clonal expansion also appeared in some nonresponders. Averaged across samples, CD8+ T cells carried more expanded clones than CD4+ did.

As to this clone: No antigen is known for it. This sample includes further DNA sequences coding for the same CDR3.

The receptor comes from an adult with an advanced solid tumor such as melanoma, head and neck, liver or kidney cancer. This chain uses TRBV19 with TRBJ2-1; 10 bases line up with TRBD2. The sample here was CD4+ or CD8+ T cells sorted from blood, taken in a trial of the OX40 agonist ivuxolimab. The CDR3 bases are TGTGCCAGTAGTGTTACTAGCGGGGATAGCTCCTACAATGAGCAGTTCTTC. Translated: CASSVTSGDSSYNEQFF.